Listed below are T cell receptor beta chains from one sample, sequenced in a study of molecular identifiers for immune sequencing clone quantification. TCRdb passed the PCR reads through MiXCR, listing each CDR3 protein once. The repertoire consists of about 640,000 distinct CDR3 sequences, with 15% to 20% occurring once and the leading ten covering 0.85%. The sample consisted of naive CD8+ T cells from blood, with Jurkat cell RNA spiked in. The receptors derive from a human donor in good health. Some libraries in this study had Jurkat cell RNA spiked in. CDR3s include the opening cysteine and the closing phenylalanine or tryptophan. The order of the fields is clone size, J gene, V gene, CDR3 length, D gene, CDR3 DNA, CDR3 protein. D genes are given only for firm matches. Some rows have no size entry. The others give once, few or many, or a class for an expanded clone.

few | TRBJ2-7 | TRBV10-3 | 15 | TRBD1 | TGTGCCATCAGTGATGTGGGACAGAGTTCGTACGAGCAGTACTTC | CAISDVGQSSYEQYF
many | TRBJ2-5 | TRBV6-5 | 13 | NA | TGTGCCAGCAGGAGGTTTAAGAAAGAGACCCAGTACTTC | CASRRFKKETQYF
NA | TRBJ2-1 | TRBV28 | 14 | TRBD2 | TGTGCCAGCAGGCCGGGACTAGAGGTTTATGAGCAGTTCTTC | CASRPGLEVYEQFF
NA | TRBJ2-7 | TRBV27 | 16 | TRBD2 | TGTGCCAGCAGTAATTTGGGTAGCGGGGGGCCTCTCGAGCAGTACTTC | CASSNLGSGGPLEQYF
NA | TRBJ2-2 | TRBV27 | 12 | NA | TGTGCCGGCAGGCAAAGAAGCGGGGAGCTGTTTTTT | CAGRQRSGELFF
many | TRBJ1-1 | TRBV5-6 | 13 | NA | TGTGCCAGCAGCGTCCTAGGAGGGACTGAAGCTTTCTTT | CASSVLGGTEAFF
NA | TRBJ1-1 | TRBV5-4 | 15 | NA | TGTGCCAGCAGCTTTATACAGGGTCTTCACACTGAAGCTTTCTTT | CASSFIQGLHTEAFF
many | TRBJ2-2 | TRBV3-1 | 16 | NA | TGTGCCAGCAGCCAAGCGGGCTCAGGCCGCACCGGGGAGCTGTTTTTT | CASSQAGSGRTGELFF
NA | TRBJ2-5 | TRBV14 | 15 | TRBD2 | TGTGCCAGCAGCCAATGGGCGGGAGGTCGAGAGACCCAGTACTTC | CASSQWAGGRETQYF
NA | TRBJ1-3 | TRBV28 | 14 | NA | TGTACCAGCAGTTTGGGGACGCCTGGAAACACCATATATTTT | CTSSLGTPGNTIYF
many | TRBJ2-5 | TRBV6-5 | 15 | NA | TGTGCCAGCAGCCAACCAGGTCTCAACCAAGAGACCCAGTACTTC | CASSQPGLNQETQYF
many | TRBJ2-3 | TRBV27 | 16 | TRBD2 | TGTGCCAGCAGTCCTCTAGCGGGACTTAGCACAGATACGCAGTATTTT | CASSPLAGLSTDTQYF
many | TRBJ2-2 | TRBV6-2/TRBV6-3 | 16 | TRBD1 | TGTGCCAGCAGCAGAACCGGGACAGGGGGAGTCGGGGAGCTGTTTTTT | CASSRTGTGGVGELFF
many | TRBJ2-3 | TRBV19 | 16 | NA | TGTGCCAGTAGTATCAAGAGCGGGTGGCGCGCAGATACGCAGTATTTT | CASSIKSGWRADTQYF
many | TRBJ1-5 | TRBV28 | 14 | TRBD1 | TGTGCCAGCAGTTACAGGGGTAGCAATCAGCCCCAGCATTTT | CASSYRGSNQPQHF
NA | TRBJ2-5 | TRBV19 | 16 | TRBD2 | TGTGCCAGTAAGGCTAGCGGGGGGGCTCCTCAAGAGACCCAGTACTTC | CASKASGGAPQETQYF
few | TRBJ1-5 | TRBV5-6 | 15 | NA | TGTGCCAGCAGCTTTGGGACCGCTGACAATCAGCCCCAGCATTTT | CASSFGTADNQPQHF
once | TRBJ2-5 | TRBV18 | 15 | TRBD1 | TGTGCCAGCTCACGGACAGGGGGGACCCAAGAGACCCAGTACTTC | CASSRTGGTQETQYF
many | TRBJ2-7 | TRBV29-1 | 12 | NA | TGCAGCGCCCGACTAGAATCGGCCGAGCAGTACTTC | CSARLESAEQYF
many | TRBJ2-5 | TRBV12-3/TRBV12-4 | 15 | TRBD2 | TGTGCCAGCAGTTTTATTGGCGGGGGAGGAGAGACCCAGTACTTC | CASSFIGGGGETQYF
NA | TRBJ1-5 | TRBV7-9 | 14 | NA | TGTGCCAGCAGGCCGGGACTAGGAACAGATACGCAGCATTTT | CASRPGLGTDTQHF
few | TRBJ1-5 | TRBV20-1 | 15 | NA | TGCAGTGCACCCCTCGGCGACAGACACAATCAGCCCCAGCATTTT | CSAPLGDRHNQPQHF
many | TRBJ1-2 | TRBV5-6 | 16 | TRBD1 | TGTGCCAGCAGCCAAGTGACAGGGGAGTTGTACTATGGCTACACCTTC | CASSQVTGELYYGYTF
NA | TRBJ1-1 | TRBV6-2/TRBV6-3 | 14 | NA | TGTGCCAGCAGCTCTGGGGCAGGGTGGACTGAAGCTTTCTTT | CASSSGAGWTEAFF
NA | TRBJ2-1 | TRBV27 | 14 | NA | TGTGCCAGCAGCCGCGGGTACCAGTACAATGAGCAGTTCTTC | CASSRGYQYNEQFF
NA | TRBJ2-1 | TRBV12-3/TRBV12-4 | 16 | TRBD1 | TGTGCCAGCAGCCCCCTTGACAGGGAGTTGGGCAATGAGCAGTTCTTC | CASSPLDRELGNEQFF
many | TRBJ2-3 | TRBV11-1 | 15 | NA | TGTGCCAGCAGCCAAGCCCGGGGCGCGACAGATACGCAGTATTTT | CASSQARGATDTQYF
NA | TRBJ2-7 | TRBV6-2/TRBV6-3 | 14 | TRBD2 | TGTGCCAGCAGTGATGGACTAGCGGAGTACGAGCAGTACTTC | CASSDGLAEYEQYF
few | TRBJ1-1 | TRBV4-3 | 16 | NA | TGCGCCAGCAGCCAAGACTCCCGGGGTTCGAACACTGAAGCTTTCTTT | CASSQDSRGSNTEAFF
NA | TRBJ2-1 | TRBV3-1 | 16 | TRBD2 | TGTGCCAGCAGCCAAGGCACCGGACTAGTAGGCAATGAGCAGTTCTTC | CASSQGTGLVGNEQFF
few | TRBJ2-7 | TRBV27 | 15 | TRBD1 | TGTGCCAGCAGTCCCCCGGGACAGGTCGCCTACGAGCAGTACTTC | CASSPPGQVAYEQYF
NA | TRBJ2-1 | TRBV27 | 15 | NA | TGTGCCAGCAGTTTTGGAGGGCTGGCGTACAATGAGCAGTTCTTC | CASSFGGLAYNEQFF
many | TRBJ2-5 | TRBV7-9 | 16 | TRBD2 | TGTGCCAGCAGCTTATGGGATCTAGCGGACCAAGAGACCCAGTACTTC | CASSLWDLADQETQYF
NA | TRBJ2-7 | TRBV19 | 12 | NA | TGTGCCAGTAGTATTGGTAGCTACGAGCAGTACTTC | CASSIGSYEQYF
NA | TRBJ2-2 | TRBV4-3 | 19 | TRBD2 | TGCGCCAGCAGCCAAGATTGGTTAGCGGGGGGGCTCGACACCGGGGAGCTGTTTTTT | CASSQDWLAGGLDTGELFF
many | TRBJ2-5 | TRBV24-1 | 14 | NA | TGTGCCACCAGTGATGAGGACGGATCGGAGACCCAGTACTTC | CATSDEDGSETQYF
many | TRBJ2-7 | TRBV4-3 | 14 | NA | TGCGCCAGCAGCCAAGATCATGGGGGCTACGAGCAGTACTTC | CASSQDHGGYEQYF
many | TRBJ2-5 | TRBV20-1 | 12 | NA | TGCAGTGCTAGTGACCCTTTGGAGACCCAGTACTTC | CSASDPLETQYF
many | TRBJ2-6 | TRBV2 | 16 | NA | TGTGCCAGCGCTGGCACAGGGTACTCTGGGGCCAACGTCCTGACTTTC | CASAGTGYSGANVLTF
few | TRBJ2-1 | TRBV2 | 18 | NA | TGTGCCAGCAGTGAAGCGCCCCATTCACCGGGACTCGAGGATGAGCAGTTCTTC | CASSEAPHSPGLEDEQFF